Below, one T cell receptor beta chain is given with its context. The antigen is undetermined. Per germline, CDR1 SGHRS and CDR2 YFSETQ. V dropped 6 bases and J dropped 6 bases, with 22 bases sitting between them. The CDR3 runs 15 residues. This record comes from a study of CD8+CD57+ T cells in acquired aplastic anemia. For the study at large: The mean DNA yield obtained from sorted CD4+ and CD8+ cells came to 3 to 3.5 ug. Study-wide results and limits: Found in both controls and patients were around 31 CD8+ CDR3 sequences.

TCR beta VDJ and CDR3 profiling used genomic DNA as template. TCRdb re-called the reads through MiXCR, storing one row per CDR3 protein. The top ten clones hold over 55% of a sample with 80,000 to 100,000 distinct CDR3 sequences, around 62% of them seen once. Only patients with CD8+CD57+ cell expansion on flow cytometry were chosen for sequencing. The receptor's source is a human donor with aplastic anemia. The chain carries TRBV5-1 and TRBJ2-7; D call uncertain. The sample was sorted CD4+, CD8+, or CD8+CD57+ T cells (not recorded which) from PBMCs. The CDR3 region is CASNPDFGATGEQYF. The CDR3 bases are TGCGCCAGCAACCCTGACTTCGGCGCGACCGGCGAGCAGTACTTC.